The 31 T cell receptor beta chains presented below share a single source sample, sequenced in a study of cytomegalovirus exposure and HLA in healthy donors (dated by TCRdb to 2016 to 2017). The library was made by the immunoSEQ multiplex PCR assay. A mixture of 60 forward primers for TCR Vbeta segments and 13 reverse primers for TCR Jbeta segments was used in the multiplex PCR. TCRdb re-hosts the immuneACCESS table, in-frame sequences only. Its copies lack some clones; in the studies checked, an unresolved V gene accounts for under half of them, and the cause for the rest is not known. The sample contains about 95,000 clones, 70% to 85% of them found a single time. About 7.7% of the sample rests with the top ten. Sequenced input: PBMCs. These receptor sequences come from a man in his 60s in good health and CMV-seronegative.

The V and J genes are TRBV19 and TRBJ2-5; 14 nucleotides agree with TRBD2. This CDR3 comprises 16 residues. CDR1 is LNHDA and CDR2 is SQIVND in the germline V gene (reference sequence). The trim removed 3 bases at V and 5 bases at J, leaving 5 bases unmatched. The CDR3 protein is CASSIVGTSGSETQYF. CDR3 sequence (DNA): TGTGCCAGTAGTATTGTAGGGACTAGCGGGAGTGAGACCCAGTACTTC.

J is TRBJ1-2 and V is TRBV29-1; 10 bases are a match to TRBD1. After removal of 4 bases from V and 3 bases from J, the junction contained 11 bases not matched to a gene. This CDR3 comprises 16 residues. Germline CDR1 is SQVTM and CDR2 is ANQGSEA. The CDR3 region has the DNA TGCAGCGTTGCCCCGGGACAGGGGAGGACCGACTATGGCTACACCTTC. It codes for CSVAPGQGRTDYGYTF.

This chain joins TRBV5-4 and TRBJ2-7, with a tentative D call TRBD2 (5 bases). Germline V gene sequence: CDR1 SGHNT, CDR2 YYREEE (reference sequence). Deletions cut 4 bases from V and 7 bases from J, with 15 bases between. There are 13 residues in the CDR3. The CDR3 DNA sequence: TGTGCCAGCAGCCCCACTAGAGTGGGAGAGCAGTACTTC. Translation: CASSPTRVGEQYF.

The chain couples TRBV5-6 to TRBJ2-3; tentative D call: TRBD1 (6 bases). Germline V gene sequence: CDR1 SGHDT, CDR2 YYEEEE. CDR3 length: 15 amino acids. V gave up 4 bases and J gave up 5 bases, with 17 bases separating them. CDR3 loop: CASSGFLGAGDTQYF. Here the CDR3 DNA reads TGTGCCAGCAGCGGATTTCTGGGGGCAGGAGATACGCAGTATTTT.

J is TRBJ1-1 and V is TRBV6-1; no firm D call. CDR3 length: 13 residues. CDR1 MNHNS and CDR2 SASEGT come from the germline V gene. The germline V and J ends were trimmed by 2 bases and 4 bases, with 8 bases remaining between them. The DNA for the CDR3 is TGTGCCAGCAGTGAACTTCTCCTCACTGAAGCTTTCTTT. Its translation is CASSELLLTEAFF.

V gene TRBV7-8 combines with J gene TRBJ2-7; the match to TRBD2 covers 11 bases. Germline CDR1 and CDR2: SGHVS and FQNEAQ. This CDR3 spans 14 amino acids. The V gene end was trimmed by 2 bases and the J gene end by 3 bases; junction bases not matched to a gene: 0. Written as DNA, the CDR3 is TGTGCCAGCAGCTTAACTAGCGGGAGCTACGAGCAGTACTTC. Amino acids: CASSLTSGSYEQYF. The full variable domain, rest sourced from reference TRBV7-8 and TRBJ2-7, is GAGVSQSPRYKVAKRGQDVALRCDPISGHVSLFWYQQALGQGPEFLTYFQNEAQLDKSGLPSDRFFAERPEGSVSTLKIQRTQQEDSAVYLCASSLTSGSYEQYFGPGTRLTVT.

The CDR3 DNA follows: TGTGCCTGGAGTCTGGAGGGCGATAGTGAAGCTTTCTTT. Its translation is CAWSLEGDSEAFF. The rearrangement links TRBV30 to TRBJ1-1; D not certain. Trimming left V 2 bases short and J 7 bases short, with 14 bases between. Looked up from germline, CDR1 is GTSNPN and CDR2 is SVGIG (reference sequence). This CDR3 is built from 13 residues.

This sequence joins TRBV5-1 and TRBJ2-3; tentative D call: TRBD2 (6 bases). Trimming stripped 6 bases from V and 6 bases from J, with 14 bases between. CDR1 and CDR2 from the germline V gene are SGHRS and YFSETQ. The CDR3 has 13 residues. DNA for the CDR3: TGCGCCAGCAAAACGGGAGTTGATGATACGCAGTATTTT. Translated: CASKTGVDDTQYF.

In its sample, this clone was seen a few times. The chain has TRBV6-1 and TRBJ1-4; D may be TRBD1 (5 bases). V was cut by 1 base and J by 8 bases, with 17 bases left in between. The length of the CDR3 is 16 residues. Germline CDR1 MNHNS, CDR2 SASEGT. The DNA of the CDR3 is TGTGCCAGCAGTGAAGATCTTGCGGGGGTGAGGGAAAAACTGTTTTTT. Residues: CASSEDLAGVREKLFF.

The chain uses TRBV5-1 and TRBJ2-5, with 7 bases lining up with TRBD2. Germline lookup yields CDR1 SGHRS and CDR2 YFSETQ. This CDR3 is built from 12 residues. V shed 7 bases and J 5 bases; nucleotides not matched to a gene: 5. CDR3 in DNA: TGCGCCAGCGGGGCGGGGGTCGAGACCCAGTACTTC. Its protein product is CASGAGVETQYF. The full variable domain, rest sourced from reference TRBV5-1 and TRBJ2-5, is KAGVTQTPRYLIKTRGQQVTLSCSPISGHRSVSWYQQTPGQGLQFLFEYFSETQRNKGNFPGRFSGRQFSNSRSEMNVSTLELGDSALYLCASGAGVETQYFGPGTRLLVL.

The rearrangement uses TRBV5-1 and TRBJ2-7; 12 bases are a match to TRBD1. V dropped 0 bases and J dropped 1; count of bases not matched to a gene: 8. This CDR3 region has 18 residues. Germline CDR1 is SGHRS and CDR2 is YFSETQ. The CDR3 loop reads CASSLAGTGGALSYEQYF. The CDR3 region has the DNA TGCGCCAGCAGCTTGGCCGGGACAGGGGGCGCGTTGTCCTACGAGCAGTACTTC.

This chain uses TRBV28 with TRBJ2-7; D perhaps matches TRBD1 (6 bases). Germline V gene lookup returns CDR1 MDHEN and CDR2 SYDVKM. V lost 4 bases and J lost 2, with 12 bases in between. CDR3 length: 14 residues. The CDR3 coding sequence is TGTGCCAGCAGTTCCCCAGGGGATACCTACGAGCAGTACTTC. The encoded protein is CASSSPGDTYEQYF.

The table lists this clone with a few counts. This chain links TRBV27 with TRBJ1-4; maybe TRBD1 (5 bases). Germline CDR1 and CDR2: MNHEY and SMNVEV (reference sequence). There are 16 residues in the CDR3. V gave up 3 bases and J gave up 8 bases, with 19 bases separating them. Here the CDR3 DNA reads TGTGCCAGCAGTTTCGGGCCCCTAGGACAAGGCGAAAAACTGTTTTTT. Its protein is CASSFGPLGQGEKLFF.

The gene calls are TRBV28 and TRBJ2-5; D is undetermined. V lost 3 bases to trimming and J lost 4 bases, with 15 bases between them. The CDR3 is 15 amino acids. CDR1 and CDR2 from the germline V gene are MDHEN and SYDVKM. The CDR3: CASSLRGLDGETQYF. The DNA of the CDR3 is TGTGCCAGCAGTTTGCGCGGATTAGACGGAGAGACCCAGTACTTC.

The rearrangement links TRBV7-2 to TRBJ2-7; the D is unclear. The CDR3 is 14 amino acids. V was shortened by 5 bases and J by 7 bases, with 18 bases between the two germline ends. Germline loops: CDR1 SGHTA, CDR2 FQGNSA. CDR3: CASSVSFGFQEQYF. CDR3 DNA sequence: TGTGCCAGCAGCGTATCGTTCGGGTTTCAAGAGCAGTACTTC.

Only a few counts were recorded for this clone. The chain has TRBV29-1 and TRBJ2-2; D may be TRBD1 (6 bases). With 0 bases removed from V and 4 bases from J, the gap between germline ends came to 9 bases. CDR3 length equals 14 residues. Per germline, CDR1 SQVTM and CDR2 ANQGSEA. In nucleotides, the CDR3 is TGCAGCGTTGAAGACAGGGGAAGCACCGGGGAGCTGTTTTTT. Its protein product is CSVEDRGSTGELFF.

This chain joins TRBV19 and TRBJ1-6; 8 bases agree with TRBD1. The CDR3 totals 13 residues. V lost 6 bases and J lost 8; bases outside the gene matches: 3. Germline V gene data show CDR1 as LNHDA and CDR2 as SQIVND (reference sequence). The CDR3 sequence is CASSRTGYSPLHF. The CDR3 DNA reads TGTGCCAGTAGCCGGACAGGGTATTCACCCCTCCACTTT.

The chain links TRBV6-5 to TRBJ1-1, with D hard to call. The CDR3 is 13 amino acids. Trimming left V 5 bases short and J 5 bases short, with 12 bases between. Germline assignment: CDR1 MNHEY and CDR2 SVGAGI. The CDR3 reads CASSVEARTEAFF. Written as DNA, the CDR3 is TGTGCCAGCAGTGTTGAAGCGAGGACTGAAGCTTTCTTT.

This clone was seen ten or more times. The chain carries TRBV5-6 and TRBJ1-6; TRBD1 matches at 12 bases. CDR1 is SGHDT and CDR2 is YYEEEE in the germline V gene. The CDR3 consists of 16 residues. V was pared by 3 bases and J by 9 bases, with 7 bases of the junction left unmatched. CDR3 sequence reads: CASSSGQGAGLSPLHF. The CDR3 DNA reads TGTGCCAGCAGCTCGGGACAGGGGGCAGGCCTTTCACCCCTCCACTTT. Full variable domain (rest looked up from reference TRBV5-6 and TRBJ1-6): DAGVTQSPTHLIKTRGQQVTLRCSPKSGHDTVSWYQQALGQGPQFIFQYYEEEERQRGNFPDRFSGHQFPNYSSELNVNALLLGDSALYLCASSSGQGAGLSPLHFGNGTRLTVT.

V usage is TRBV7-6 and J usage is TRBJ2-1; 10 bases map to TRBD2. CDR1 and CDR2 from the germline V gene are SGHVS and FNYEAQ. This CDR3 is 15 amino acids long. The V segment lost 3 bases and the J segment 9 bases; nucleotides outside the gene matches: 8. In DNA, the CDR3 is TGTGCCAGCAGCTTGAGCCTAGCGGGAGTAGTTGAGCAGTTCTTC. Encoded protein: CASSLSLAGVVEQFF.

This chain uses TRBV15 with TRBJ2-3, with 13 positions matching TRBD2. Germline V lookup: CDR1 LNHNV, CDR2 YYDKDF (reference sequence). The CDR3 extends over 16 amino acids. V lost 0 bases and J lost 6; bases outside the gene matches: 3. CDR3 region: CATSRDGLAGVDTQYF. Written as DNA, the CDR3 is TGTGCCACCAGCAGAGATGGACTAGCGGGAGTTGATACGCAGTATTTT.

This clone was seen only once. The chain is built from TRBV28 and TRBJ1-1; TRBD1 might be the D (6 bases). There are 14 residues in the CDR3. The germline V gene has CDR1 MDHEN and CDR2 SYDVKM. CDR3 sequence (DNA): TGTGGTAGCCTCCCTGACCAAAGGGGGACTGAAGCTTTCTTT. This codes for CGSLPDQRGTEAFF.

This clone was counted only a few times. The rearrangement links TRBV6-1 to TRBJ1-5, with D tentatively TRBD1 (5 bases). V shed 3 bases and J shed 0 bases, with 18 bases lying between them. The CDR3 consists of 18 residues. The V gene's germline CDR1 is MNHNS and CDR2 SASEGT. The CDR3 coding sequence is TGTGCCAGCAGTGAGGGACTCAGTATCGCCAATAGCAATCAGCCCCAGCATTTT. This encodes CASSEGLSIANSNQPQHF.

This clone was seen just once. This chain links TRBV7-8 with TRBJ1-2; 7 positions match TRBD1. The CDR3 totals 15 residues. Trimming cost V 5 bases and J 2 bases; bases outside gene matches: 8. Per the germline V gene, CDR1 is SGHVS and CDR2 is FQNEAQ. CDR3 region: CASSGKTGPNYGYTF. The CDR3, as DNA: TGTGCCAGCAGCGGAAAGACAGGGCCCAACTATGGCTACACCTTC.

The V and J genes are TRBV9 and TRBJ1-3, with TRBD1 as a possible D gene (5 bases). V gave up 2 bases and J gave up 4 bases, with 7 bases separating them. Germline CDR1 SGDLS, CDR2 YYNGEE. CDR3 length: 13 amino acids. CDR3 bases: TGTGCCAGCAGCGTTGACAGCGGAAACACCATATATTTT. Its translation: CASSVDSGNTIYF.

This chain connects TRBV7-2 to TRBJ2-5, with D possibly being TRBD1 (6 bases). The CDR3 runs to 13 residues. Germline V CDR1 and CDR2: SGHTA, FQGNSA. V was clipped by 5 bases and J by 3 bases, with 10 bases between them. The CDR3 DNA is TGTGCCAGCAGCCCGTCAGGGGAAGAGACCCAGTACTTC. As protein: CASSPSGEETQYF.

The chain uses TRBV19 and TRBJ1-5, with 10 bases that match TRBD1. The V segment lost 7 bases and the J segment 5 bases; nucleotides outside the gene matches: 8. Germline-derived CDR1 and CDR2 are LNHDA and SQIVND (reference sequence). There are 15 residues in the CDR3. In DNA, the CDR3 is TGTGCCAGTACGGGGACAGGGGTTTCAGATCAGCCCCAGCATTTT. This codes for CASTGTGVSDQPQHF. Full variable domain (outside the CDR3, taken from reference TRBV19 and TRBJ1-5): DGGITQSPKYLFRKEGQNVTLSCEQNLNHDAMYWYRQDPGQGLRLIYYSQIVNDFQKGDIAEGYSVSREKKESFPLTVTSAQKNPTAFYLCASTGTGVSDQPQHFGDGTRLSIL.

The chain is built from TRBV4-2 and TRBJ2-3; 14 nucleotides match TRBD2. This CDR3 spans 20 amino acids. J lost 0 bases, V lost 0 bases, and 8 bases had no gene match. Germline V gene sequence: CDR1 LGHNA, CDR2 YNFKEQ. DNA for the CDR3: TGTGCCAGCAGCCAAGATAACGGACTAGCGGGAGGTATTAGCACAGATACGCAGTATTTT. It translates to CASSQDNGLAGGISTDTQYF.

CDR3 sequence (DNA): TGCGCCAGCAGCTTGGCGCCCCGACTAGAGGAGACCCAGTACTTC. The encoded protein is CASSLAPRLEETQYF. The rearrangement links TRBV5-1 to TRBJ2-5; a weak D match, TRBD2 (6 bases). This CDR3 is built from 15 residues. CDR1 is SGHRS, CDR2 YFSETQ, per germline. The V end was cut by 0 bases, the J end by 5 bases, with 14 bases between.

The rearrangement joins TRBV14 to TRBJ2-7, with TRBD1 matching 8 bases. Looked up from germline, CDR1 is SGHDN and CDR2 is FVKESK. The trim removed 2 bases at V and 3 bases at J, leaving 6 bases unmatched. This CDR3 has 15 amino acids. Here the CDR3 DNA reads TGTGCCAGCAGCCAATCGACAGGGGTCCTCTACGAGCAGTACTTC. Translated, it gives CASSQSTGVLYEQYF.

The chain links TRBV15 to TRBJ1-1; no clear D gene. The CDR3 has 15 amino acids. Trimming removed 3 bases from V and 1 base from J, with 12 bases in between. Germline lookup yields CDR1 LNHNV and CDR2 YYDKDF (reference sequence). The CDR3 DNA sequence: TGTGCCACCAGCAGTTCCCTCGCGGGGAACACTGAAGCTTTCTTT. The encoded protein is CATSSSLAGNTEAFF.